These 27 T cell receptor beta chains share one sample of origin, sequenced in a study of blood T cell repertoires in COVID-19. Method: immunoSEQ multiplex PCR; TCRdb's copy keeps in-frame clones and lacks some. This sample yields over 200,000 clones, of which almost 90% are seen a single time; around 15% belongs to the top ten. The sequenced sample was PBMCs or T cells enriched from blood (not recorded which). All receptors come from a young man who had been exposed to COVID-19.

The rearrangement joins TRBV9 to TRBJ1-3; D might be TRBD1 (6 bases). CDR1 is SGDLS, CDR2 YYNGEE, per germline. V lost 0 bases to trimming and J lost 4 bases, with 11 bases between them. The CDR3 has 15 residues. Written as DNA, the CDR3 is TGTGCCAGCAGCGTAGCGACAGGACTGGGAAACACCATATATTTT. Amino acids: CASSVATGLGNTIYF.

The rearrangement links TRBV2 to TRBJ1-2, with D perhaps TRBD1 (5 bases). CDR1 SNHLY and CDR2 FYNNEI come from the germline V gene. This CDR3 contains 14 residues. Trimming shortened V by 6 bases and J by 0 bases, and 11 bases separated the two germline ends. The CDR3: CASREKTANYGYTF. The CDR3 coding sequence is TGTGCCAGCAGGGAGAAGACAGCTAACTATGGCTACACCTTC.

This clone was seen just once. The chain joins TRBV15 to TRBJ1-5; 8 nucleotides match TRBD1. The trim removed 8 bases at V and 4 bases at J, leaving 7 bases unmatched. This CDR3 contains 14 residues. Germline CDR1 LNHNV, CDR2 YYDKDF (reference sequence). The CDR3 loop reads CATQGALTNQPQHF. The CDR3 region has the DNA TGTGCCACCCAGGGGGCACTTACGAATCAGCCCCAGCATTTT.

The chain joins TRBV18 to TRBJ2-2, with D perhaps matching TRBD2 (5 bases). Germline V gene data show CDR1 as KGHSH and CDR2 as LQKENI. This CDR3 has 15 amino acids. Trimming stripped 8 bases from V and 1 base from J, with 14 bases between. The CDR3: CASRGLPQNTGELFF. CDR3 DNA sequence: TGTGCCAGCCGAGGACTGCCTCAGAACACCGGGGAGCTGTTTTTT.

This chain connects TRBV5-1 to TRBJ1-2; 8 nucleotides line up with TRBD1. CDR1 and CDR2 (germline): SGHRS, YFSETQ. This CDR3 spans 13 amino acids. V lost 0 bases, J lost 6 bases, and 1 base stayed unmatched. As DNA, the CDR3 is TGCGCCAGCAGCTTGGCGACAGGGGATGGCTACACCTTC. Its protein product is CASSLATGDGYTF.

This chain joins TRBV10-2 and TRBJ2-3; TRBD1 is a possible D gene (5 bases). Germline CDR1 WSHSY, CDR2 SAAADI. The CDR3 runs to 11 residues. Trimming took off 5 bases at V and 6 bases at J, with 6 bases between the two ends. This CDR3 is CASSSGDTQYF. CDR3 bases: TGCGCCAGCAGTTCAGGGGATACGCAGTATTTT.

This chain uses TRBV5-1 with TRBJ2-3; D is ambiguous. In germline, CDR1 is SGHRS, CDR2 YFSETQ. The V and J ends lost 0 bases and 0 bases respectively, with 8 bases between them. CDR3 length equals 15 residues. CDR3 loop: CASSLERASTDTQYF. CDR3 nucleotide sequence: TGCGCCAGCAGCTTGGAGAGAGCTAGCACAGATACGCAGTATTTT.

The chain uses TRBV4-1 and TRBJ1-1; D remains ambiguous. Germline-derived CDR1 and CDR2 are MGHRA and YSYEKL. The length of the CDR3 is 13 residues. V lost 6 bases and J 1 base, leaving 9 bases between the germline ends. The CDR3 DNA is TGCGCCAGCAGTCTAGGGAGGAACACTGAAGCTTTCTTT. Encoded protein: CASSLGRNTEAFF.

The rearrangement uses TRBV21-1 and TRBJ2-7; no check of the table's D call, TRBD1, against the DNA was made. TRBV21-1 is marked as a pseudogene. CDR3 length equals 12 residues. The CDR3 region is CAFPSTAYEQYF. The CDR3 bases are TGTGCCTTTCCGTCAACAGCCTACGAGCAGTACTTC.

V usage is TRBV5-4 and J usage is TRBJ1-1, with 7 bases identical to TRBD1. Germline V lookup: CDR1 SGHNT, CDR2 YYREEE (reference sequence). The CDR3 has 17 residues. After removal of 4 bases from V and 7 bases from J, the junction contained 19 bases not matched to a gene. The CDR3 region has the DNA TGTGCCAGCAGCCCCGATGGGGGGACAGCGCGCATTGGTGAAGCTTTCTTT. It is translated as CASSPDGGTARIGEAFF.

This clone was seen a single time. The chain couples TRBV4-1 to TRBJ1-5, with D tentatively TRBD1 (5 bases). CDR1 MGHRA and CDR2 YSYEKL come from the germline V gene. The CDR3 runs to 14 residues. Trimming took 0 bases from V and 5 from J, leaving 8 bases between them. DNA for the CDR3: TGCGCCAGCAGCCAAGAGGCAGGGTATCAGCCCCAGCATTTT. Its translation: CASSQEAGYQPQHF.

The chain has TRBV11-3 and TRBJ2-3; no reliable D call. The ends were cut back, 5 bases at V and 3 bases at J, with 6 bases in the middle. Germline lookup yields CDR1 SGHNT and CDR2 YENEEA. The length of the CDR3 is 12 residues. The CDR3 reads CASSTGTDTQYF. DNA for the CDR3: TGTGCCAGCAGCACCGGGACAGATACGCAGTATTTT.

The chain carries TRBV2 and TRBJ1-5; D is undetermined. Per germline, CDR1 SNHLY and CDR2 FYNNEI. This CDR3 comprises 13 residues. Trimming cost V 6 bases and J 0 bases, with 6 bases left between them. In DNA, the CDR3 is TGTGCCAGCAGCCCTATTAGCAATCAGCCCCAGCATTTT. Translated, it gives CASSPISNQPQHF.

The chain employs TRBV5-4 and TRBJ1-1; 7 positions agree with TRBD1. The germline CDR1 and CDR2 sequences are SGHNT and YYREEE (reference sequence). The CDR3 length is 14 residues. With 4 bases clipped from V and 0 bases from J, the junction kept 3 bases outside the gene matches. In DNA, the CDR3 is TGTGCCAGCAGCAGGGGACAGATGAACACTGAAGCTTTCTTT. Its translation: CASSRGQMNTEAFF. Looking up the rest from reference TRBV5-4 and TRBJ1-1 gives the full variable domain: ETGVTQSPTHLIKTRGQQVTLRCSSQSGHNTVSWYQQALGQGPQFIFQYYREEENGRGNFPPRFSGLQFPNYSSELNVNALELDDSALYLCASSRGQMNTEAFFGQGTRLTVV.

The rearrangement joins TRBV2 to TRBJ2-5; D is possibly TRBD2 (7 bases). The CDR3 is 16 amino acids. Trimming pared 8 bases from V and 7 bases from J, leaving 26 bases between. CDR1 and CDR2 from the germline V gene are SNHLY and FYNNEI. The CDR3 region has the DNA TGTGCCAGCGAGGATAGGGGGGGGCCAGTGGAAGTGACCCAGTACTTC. This translates into CASEDRGGPVEVTQYF.

V is TRBV29-1 and J is TRBJ1-4, with 12 bases matching TRBD1. Trimming at V came to 4 bases and at J to 7 bases, leaving 7 bases not matched to a gene. In germline, CDR1 is SQVTM, CDR2 ANQGSEA. The CDR3 totals 15 residues. CDR3 sequence reads: CSVGFGTGGSEKLFF. The CDR3 DNA reads TGCAGCGTTGGCTTTGGGACAGGGGGCAGTGAAAAACTGTTTTTT.

The chain uses TRBV7-8 and TRBJ2-3; D remains unclear. The germline V and J ends were trimmed by 5 bases and 4 bases, with 7 bases remaining between them. The CDR3 covers 12 residues. CDR1 is SGHVS and CDR2 is FQNEAQ in the germline V gene. DNA for the CDR3: TGTGCCAGCAGCCCCGGTCCAGATACGCAGTATTTT. This sequence encodes CASSPGPDTQYF.

The chain has TRBV7-2 and TRBJ2-1, with D possibly matching TRBD2 (6 bases). CDR1 SGHTA and CDR2 FQGNSA come from the germline V gene. This CDR3 contains 15 residues. V was clipped by 7 bases and J by 6 bases, with 19 bases between them. The CDR3 spells CASTSRLDYVNEQFF. For the CDR3, the DNA is TGTGCCAGCACCAGCAGGTTGGACTACGTCAATGAGCAGTTCTTC.

The V call is TRBV27, the J call TRBJ2-7; D may be TRBD2 (6 bases). The V gene's germline CDR1 is MNHEY and CDR2 SMNVEV (reference sequence). Trimming pared 7 bases from V and 2 bases from J, leaving 18 bases between. The CDR3 loop spans 15 amino acids. CDR3 DNA sequence: TGTGCCAGCACCCCGCTTGGAGGGGCCCCCTACGAGCAGTACTTC. This gives the protein CASTPLGGAPYEQYF.

This clone was detected only once. The V call is TRBV9, the J call TRBJ1-3; a possible D gene is TRBD1 (6 bases). Trimming left V 1 base short and J 0 bases short, with 23 bases between. Germline assignment: CDR1 SGDLS and CDR2 YYNGEE. CDR3 length: 20 amino acids. The DNA for the CDR3 is TGTGCCAGCAGCGTATACGCATTGCACGGGGACAACATCTCTGGAAACACCATATATTTT. Amino acids: CASSVYALHGDNISGNTIYF.

Written as DNA, the CDR3 is TGCGCCAGCAGCTCCGCCGAGGGGACTGACTCCTACGAGCAGTACTTC. Its protein product is CASSSAEGTDSYEQYF. V and J are TRBV5-1 and TRBJ2-7; perhaps TRBD2 as D (6 bases). This CDR3 has 16 residues. V lost 3 bases and J lost 0, with 16 bases in between. Per germline, CDR1 SGHRS and CDR2 YFSETQ.

V is TRBV7-8 and J is TRBJ2-7; 7 nucleotides line up with TRBD1. CDR3 length: 13 residues. V shed 3 bases, J shed 7 bases, and the junction held 6 bases outside the gene matches. The V gene's germline CDR1 is SGHVS and CDR2 FQNEAQ. The CDR3 nucleotides read TGTGCCAGCAGCTTGGAAGCAGGGGGTGAGCAGTACTTC. Translation: CASSLEAGGEQYF.

The V call is TRBV15, the J call TRBJ1-2; D gene unclear. CDR1 and CDR2 (germline): LNHNV, YYDKDF (reference sequence). The CDR3 contains 15 residues. V gave up 1 base and J gave up 4 bases, with 13 bases separating them. The CDR3 sequence is CATSRVQSSSYGYTF. The CDR3 DNA reads TGTGCCACCAGCAGAGTGCAAAGTTCTAGCTATGGCTACACCTTC. The variable domain in full, completed from reference TRBV15 and TRBJ1-2, reads DAMVIQNPRYQVTQFGKPVTLSCSQTLNHNVMYWYQQKSSQAPKLLFHYYDKDFNNEADTPDNFQSRRPNTSFCFLDIRSPGLGDTAMYLCATSRVQSSSYGYTFGSGTRLTVV.

This clone was recorded once. J is TRBJ2-3 and V is TRBV4-2, with TRBD2 as a possible D gene (6 bases). The CDR3 runs 17 residues. Germline V CDR1 and CDR2: LGHNA, YNFKEQ. V was pared by 1 base and J by 3 bases, with 17 bases between. CDR3 in amino acids: CASSQVSVGLSTDTQYF. The CDR3 DNA follows: TGTGCCAGCAGCCAAGTTAGCGTGGGACTTAGTACAGATACGCAGTATTTT.

This clone was seen only a few times. The V call is TRBV20-1, the J call TRBJ1-5; TRBD1 might be the D (5 bases). The CDR3 consists of 14 residues. Germline V lookup: CDR1 DFQATT, CDR2 SNEGSKA (reference sequence). V was cut by 3 bases and J by 6 bases, with 15 bases left in between. The CDR3 bases are TGCAGTGCTAGTCCCAGGGTTGGTCGTCAGCCCCAGCATTTT. This encodes CSASPRVGRQPQHF.

The V and J genes are TRBV5-1 and TRBJ1-1, with a tentative D call TRBD1 (5 bases). V was pared by 5 bases and J by 5 bases, with 13 bases between. This CDR3 is built from 13 residues. Germline lookup yields CDR1 SGHRS and CDR2 YFSETQ. The chain's CDR3 is CASSYWGETEAFF. The CDR3 DNA reads TGCGCCAGCAGTTATTGGGGCGAGACTGAAGCTTTCTTT.

This sequence joins TRBV4-3 and TRBJ2-5, with D uncertain. The CDR3 consists of 12 residues. The V gene lost 4 bases and the J gene lost 4 bases, with 7 bases spanning the gap. Germline V gene lookup returns CDR1 LGHNA and CDR2 YSLEER. The CDR3 DNA sequence: TGCGCCAGCAGCCGAAAGCCAGAGACCCAGTACTTC. Translated, it gives CASSRKPETQYF.